One sample yielded the 30 T cell receptor beta chains listed below, sequenced in a study of T cells in localized non-small cell lung cancer. TCRdb keeps only in-frame clones here, not all; method: immunoSEQ multiplex PCR. The sample contains tens of thousands of clones, about 83% of which appear only once. This specimen consisted of peripheral blood, obtained before any cancer treatment. These receptors all come from a female donor over 55 with stage I lung adenocarcinoma.

V usage is TRBV5-6 and J usage is TRBJ2-3; no clear D gene. V gave up 1 base and J gave up 4 bases, with 10 bases separating them. The length of the CDR3 is 14 residues. The germline gives CDR1 SGHDT, CDR2 YYEEEE. CDR3 loop: CASSLSPGSDTQYF. CDR3 in DNA: TGTGCCAGCAGCTTGAGTCCTGGCTCAGATACGCAGTATTTT.

The chain has TRBV7-9 and TRBJ2-7, with D uncertain. The ends were cut back, 5 bases at V and 3 bases at J, with 8 bases in the middle. CDR3 length: 12 amino acids. Germline CDR1 and CDR2: SEHNR and FQNEAQ (reference sequence). CDR3 nucleotide sequence: TGTGCCAGCAGCACGGACGGCTACGAGCAGTACTTC. Its protein is CASSTDGYEQYF. Using reference TRBV7-9 and TRBJ2-7 for the parts outside the CDR3, the full variable domain is DTGVSQNPRHKITKRGQNVTFRCDPISEHNRLYWYRQTLGQGPEFLTYFQNEAQLEKSRLLSDRFSAERPKGSFSTLEIQRTEQGDSAMYLCASSTDGYEQYFGPGTRLTVT.

This chain links TRBV13 with TRBJ1-2; D perhaps matches TRBD1 (5 bases). Germline V lookup: CDR1 PRHDT, CDR2 FYEKMQ (reference sequence). Trimming took off 7 bases at V and 8 bases at J, with 23 bases between the two ends. CDR3 length: 15 residues. CDR3 sequence (DNA): TGTGCCAGCACCAACCGGGGGAGCGACCGAGGGGGCTACACCTTC. Protein: CASTNRGSDRGGYTF.

The chain recombines TRBV6-1 with TRBJ1-5, with 7 bases aligning to TRBD1. V lost 2 bases to trimming and J lost 2 bases; unmatched junction nucleotides: 3. The germline V gene encodes CDR1 MNHNS and CDR2 SASEGT. CDR3 size: 15 residues. The DNA of the CDR3 is TGTGCCAGCAGTGAAACAGGGGTGGGCAATCAGCCCCAGCATTTT. The encoded protein is CASSETGVGNQPQHF.

This sequence joins TRBV18 and TRBJ1-6, with D perhaps TRBD1 (6 bases). The CDR3 contains 15 residues. Trimming pared 6 bases from V and 6 bases from J, leaving 15 bases between. Germline loops: CDR1 KGHSH, CDR2 LQKENI. In nucleotides, the CDR3 is TGTGCCAGCTCCATAACAGGGACCAGTAATTCACCCCTCCACTTT. It encodes CASSITGTSNSPLHF.

This clone occurred once. V is TRBV27 and J is TRBJ2-7; a possible D gene is TRBD1 (6 bases). Trimming cost V 3 bases and J 5 bases, with 11 bases left between them. Germline lookup yields CDR1 MNHEY and CDR2 SMNVEV (reference sequence). This CDR3 is built from 13 residues. The CDR3: CASSFAQGNEQYF. The CDR3 region has the DNA TGTGCCAGCAGTTTCGCACAGGGTAACGAGCAGTACTTC.

This chain joins TRBV6-1 and TRBJ2-2, with D tentatively TRBD2 (6 bases). This CDR3 contains 14 residues. Deletions cut 2 bases from V and 9 bases from J, with 13 bases between. The germline V gene has CDR1 MNHNS and CDR2 SASEGT. This chain's CDR3 is CASSERRVGRELFF. CDR3 nucleotides: TGTGCCAGCAGTGAACGGAGGGTTGGGCGGGAGCTGTTTTTT.

This sequence joins TRBV29-1 and TRBJ2-1, with 7 nucleotides matching TRBD2. The CDR3 extends over 14 amino acids. Trimming took 7 bases from V and 1 from J; bases not matched to a gene: 7. From germline, CDR1 is SQVTM and CDR2 ANQGSEA. Written as DNA, the CDR3 is TGCAGCGCCTTCCGGGGGGAGTCCTACAATGAGCAGTTCTTC. Amino acid sequence: CSAFRGESYNEQFF.

V usage is TRBV18 and J usage is TRBJ2-6, with TRBD2 matching over 8 bases. Germline loops: CDR1 KGHSH, CDR2 LQKENI. J lost 2 bases, V lost 2 bases, and 5 bases had no gene match. This CDR3 spans 17 amino acids. In DNA, the CDR3 is TGTGCCAGCTCACCATTGAGCGGGGGCACTGGGGCCAACGTCCTGACTTTC. Its protein product is CASSPLSGGTGANVLTF. Combining the CDR3 with reference TRBV18 and TRBJ2-6 gives the whole variable domain NAGVMQNPRHLVRRRGQEARLRCSPMKGHSHVYWYRQLPEEGLKFMVYLQKENIIDESGMPKERFSAEFPKEGPSILRIQQVVRGDSAAYFCASSPLSGGTGANVLTFGAGSRLTVL.

V usage is TRBV5-1 and J usage is TRBJ2-3; D ambiguous. Trimming removed 0 bases from V and 6 bases from J, with 8 bases in between. Per germline, CDR1 SGHRS and CDR2 YFSETQ. CDR3 length equals 13 residues. DNA of the CDR3: TGCGCCAGCAGCTTGGGATCACCGGATACGCAGTATTTT. It encodes CASSLGSPDTQYF.

The chain has TRBV29-1 and TRBJ2-3; D is possibly TRBD2 (5 bases). Germline V gene sequence: CDR1 SQVTM, CDR2 ANQGSEA. With 4 bases removed from V and 0 bases from J, the gap between germline ends came to 11 bases. The CDR3 spans 14 residues. CDR3 DNA sequence: TGCAGCGTTGCGCGGGCAGAGAGCACAGATACGCAGTATTTT. It encodes CSVARAESTDTQYF.

This rearrangement joins TRBV6-5 to TRBJ2-7, with no clear D. The CDR3 is 14 amino acids. Trimming shortened V by 0 bases and J by 0 bases, and 6 bases separated the two germline ends. The V gene's germline CDR1 is MNHEY and CDR2 SVGAGI. The CDR3 here is CASSYSSTSYEQYF. In nucleotides, the CDR3 is TGTGCCAGCAGTTACTCGAGTACCTCCTACGAGCAGTACTTC.

V usage is TRBV7-9 and J usage is TRBJ1-5, with 8 bases matching TRBD1. The germline V gene encodes CDR1 SEHNR and CDR2 FQNEAQ (reference sequence). This CDR3 has 16 residues. V shed 2 bases, J shed 7 bases, and the junction held 10 bases outside the gene matches. The CDR3 DNA is TGTGCCAGCAGCTTAAACAGGACAGGGAAAGGACAGCCCCAGCATTTT. This sequence encodes CASSLNRTGKGQPQHF.

The CDR3 loop is CASSLGRGSTDTQYF. The CDR3 region has the DNA TGCGCCAGCAGCTTGGGCCGGGGTAGCACAGATACGCAGTATTTT. The chain joins TRBV5-1 to TRBJ2-3; D perhaps matches TRBD2 (5 bases). The CDR3 runs 15 residues. The germline gives CDR1 SGHRS, CDR2 YFSETQ. V dropped 0 bases and J dropped 0 bases, with 8 bases sitting between them.

This rearrangement joins TRBV10-3 to TRBJ2-3; 7 positions agree with TRBD2. J gave up 0 bases and V 0 bases, and 6 bases lay outside the gene matches. In germline, CDR1 is ENHRY, CDR2 SYGVKD. The CDR3 covers 17 residues. The CDR3 coding sequence is TGTGCCATCAGTGAGTCGGTTACGGGAGGCAGCACAGATACGCAGTATTTT. Amino acid sequence: CAISESVTGGSTDTQYF.

This clone has only a few counts. The V gene is TRBV2, the J gene TRBJ2-1, with 7 bases aligning to TRBD1. Germline V gives CDR1 SNHLY, CDR2 FYNNEI. Trimming removed 1 base from V and 8 bases from J; junction bases left unmatched: 5. The CDR3 loop spans 14 amino acids. CDR3 DNA sequence: TGTGCCAGCAGTGAAGAGGACAGGCAGCATGAGCAGTTCTTC. As protein: CASSEEDRQHEQFF.

V gene TRBV7-8 combines with J gene TRBJ1-4; D is possibly TRBD1 (6 bases). Trimming took off 4 bases at V and 7 bases at J, with 16 bases between the two ends. The germline V gene has CDR1 SGHVS and CDR2 FQNEAQ. CDR3 length: 15 amino acids. This CDR3 is CASSSRPGDREKLFF. CDR3 coding DNA: TGTGCCAGCAGCTCGCGTCCAGGGGATCGTGAAAAACTGTTTTTT. Using reference TRBV7-8 and TRBJ1-4 for the parts outside the CDR3, the full variable domain is GAGVSQSPRYKVAKRGQDVALRCDPISGHVSLFWYQQALGQGPEFLTYFQNEAQLDKSGLPSDRFFAERPEGSVSTLKIQRTQQEDSAVYLCASSSRPGDREKLFFGSGTQLSVL.

The chain is built from TRBV28 and TRBJ1-4; 7 bases are shared with TRBD1. The V gene's germline CDR1 is MDHEN and CDR2 SYDVKM. The CDR3 consists of 14 residues. Losses at the gene ends were 6 bases for V and 7 bases for J; bases not matched to a gene: 8. CDR3 residues: CASRLQGGGEKLFF. The CDR3 region has the DNA TGTGCCAGCAGACTTCAGGGGGGAGGTGAAAAACTGTTTTTT.

The V and J genes are TRBV5-1 and TRBJ2-7, with a weak D call TRBD1 (6 bases). Germline CDR1 SGHRS, CDR2 YFSETQ. There are 16 residues in the CDR3. Deletions cut 0 bases from V and 3 bases from J, with 16 bases between. The CDR3 spells CASSLELGANGYEQYF. The CDR3, as DNA: TGCGCCAGCAGCTTGGAATTGGGGGCGAACGGCTACGAGCAGTACTTC.

The chain is built from TRBV5-1 and TRBJ1-5; 7 bases match TRBD1. The ends lost 3 bases at V and 5 bases at J; junction bases unmatched: 8. Per germline, CDR1 SGHRS and CDR2 YFSETQ. The CDR3 loop spans 15 amino acids. CDR3: CASSWGTAKDQPQHF. CDR3 DNA: TGCGCCAGCAGCTGGGGGACAGCCAAAGATCAGCCCCAGCATTTT.

This clone was recorded many times. This chain joins TRBV2 and TRBJ2-7, with 8 bases lining up with TRBD1. The CDR3 loop spans 13 amino acids. Germline V gene sequence: CDR1 SNHLY, CDR2 FYNNEI. V lost 6 bases to trimming and J lost 7 bases; unmatched junction nucleotides: 8. The CDR3 spells CASRAGQGLEQYF. CDR3 coding DNA: TGTGCCAGCAGAGCCGGACAGGGCCTGGAGCAGTACTTC.

The chain joins TRBV28 to TRBJ1-5; 7 bases align to TRBD1. CDR3 length: 17 residues. J gave up 4 bases and V 7 bases, and 16 bases lay outside the gene matches. The germline gives CDR1 MDHEN, CDR2 SYDVKM. The DNA of the CDR3 is TGTGCCAGCACCTACGGGGACAGCTTTGGCTTGAATCAGCCCCAGCATTTT. Protein sequence: CASTYGDSFGLNQPQHF.

V and J are TRBV19 and TRBJ2-6; no clear D gene. The CDR3 loop spans 17 amino acids. V dropped 3 bases and J dropped 1 base, with 13 bases sitting between them. Per germline, CDR1 LNHDA and CDR2 SQIVND (reference sequence). The CDR3 region is CASSMIEWRSGANVLTF. The CDR3 coding sequence is TGTGCCAGTAGTATGATAGAATGGAGATCTGGGGCCAACGTCCTGACTTTC.

V gene TRBV11-2 combines with J gene TRBJ1-5; TRBD1 matches 8 bases. There are 18 residues in the CDR3. The germline CDR1 and CDR2 sequences are SGHAT and FQNNGV. Trimming cost V 3 bases and J 0 bases; bases outside gene matches: 10. CDR3 in DNA: TGTGCCAGCAGCTTTGGGACAGGAGGCCTATATAGCAATCAGCCCCAGCATTTT. Encoded protein: CASSFGTGGLYSNQPQHF.

This chain uses TRBV28 with TRBJ1-1; no reliable D call. The V end lost 5 bases, the J end lost 3 bases, and 10 bases lay between the germline ends. The CDR3 loop spans 13 amino acids. CDR1 and CDR2 from the germline V gene are MDHEN and SYDVKM. In nucleotides, the CDR3 is TGTGCCAGCAGTCCCCCGAGGTACACTGAAGCTTTCTTT. Protein: CASSPPRYTEAFF.

The rearrangement links TRBV11-2 to TRBJ2-1; 8 positions match TRBD2. J gave up 7 bases and V 0 bases, and 5 bases lay outside the gene matches. This CDR3 has 15 residues. Germline CDR1 is SGHAT and CDR2 is FQNNGV. CDR3: CASSLDGGGPNEQFF. CDR3 DNA: TGTGCCAGCAGCTTAGACGGCGGGGGGCCTAATGAGCAGTTCTTC.

The chain recombines TRBV27 with TRBJ2-1, with D possibly TRBD2 on 5 matching bases. Germline V gene lookup returns CDR1 MNHEY and CDR2 SMNVEV (reference sequence). Trimming removed 7 bases at V and 0 bases at J, with 16 bases between. This CDR3 region has 16 residues. The DNA for the CDR3 is TGTGCCAGCAACCCCCCCCGGGGTACCTCCTACAATGAGCAGTTCTTC. This gives the protein CASNPPRGTSYNEQFF.

The chain links TRBV9 to TRBJ2-1; the D call may be TRBD1 or TRBD2 (5 bases each). Trimming shortened V by 6 bases and J by 1 base, and 14 bases separated the two germline ends. The CDR3 extends over 15 amino acids. Germline CDR1 is SGDLS and CDR2 is YYNGEE. CDR3: CASTKGGGSYNEQFF. The CDR3 DNA sequence: TGTGCCAGCACCAAGGGTGGGGGATCCTACAATGAGCAGTTCTTC.

Notes on this clone: This CDR3 is also generated by other DNA sequences in the sample. The rearrangement joins TRBV20-1 to TRBJ2-5; D gene unclear. This CDR3 spans 11 amino acids. V was trimmed by 3 bases and J by 2 bases, leaving 4 bases between them. CDR1 and CDR2 from the germline V gene are DFQATT and SNEGSKA (reference sequence). CDR3 sequence: CSARLQETQYF. CDR3 DNA sequence: TGCAGTGCTAGGCTACAAGAGACCCAGTACTTC.

The count of this clone is one. This chain uses TRBV6-1 with TRBJ1-1; D may be TRBD1 (5 bases). Germline CDR1 is MNHNS and CDR2 is SASEGT. The CDR3 is 14 residues long. With 5 bases removed from V and 4 bases from J, the gap between germline ends came to 14 bases. The DNA of the CDR3 is TGTGCCAGCAGTCTCGAAGGTGGGGGCACTGAAGCTTTCTTT. Amino acids: CASSLEGGGTEAFF.